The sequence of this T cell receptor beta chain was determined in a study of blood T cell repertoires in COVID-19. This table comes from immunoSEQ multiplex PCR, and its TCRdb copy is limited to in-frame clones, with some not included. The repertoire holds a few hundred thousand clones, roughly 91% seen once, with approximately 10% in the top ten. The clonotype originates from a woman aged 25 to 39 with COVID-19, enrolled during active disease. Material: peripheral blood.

CDR3 DNA sequence: TGTGCCAACGCTGGCGGGTCCCAAAACACTGAGCAGTTCTTC. It translates to CANAGGSQNTEQFF. This chain joins TRBV10-3 and TRBJ2-1, with D maybe TRBD2 (5 bases). Trimming pared 10 bases from V and 9 bases from J, leaving 22 bases between. The length of the CDR3 is 14 residues. Germline V gene lookup returns CDR1 ENHRY and CDR2 SYGVKD.